This TCR beta chain was identified in a study of blood T cell repertoires in COVID-19. Turning to the study itself: COVID-19 samples collected from the United States, Italy and Spain covered acute and convalescent phases.

The V segment lost 5 bases and the J segment 2 bases; nucleotides outside the gene matches: 5. This CDR3 contains 15 residues. From germline, CDR1 is MDHEN and CDR2 SYDVKM. In the authors' methods: It was from reference gene primer amplification that nucleated cell counts were estimated. Using immunoSEQ multiplex PCR, the repertoire was profiled, and TCRdb retains in-frame clones only, with some absent. The V and J calls and clone size are taken from that table; D and trimming were inferred from the DNA. Of fewer than 140,000 clones listed, 65% to 75% are singletons. This clone was seen a few times. The rearrangement links TRBV28 to TRBJ1-5; 8 bases are shared with TRBD1. Specimen: peripheral blood. This sequence originates from a human donor with acute or convalescent COVID-19. The donor label of this sample is uncertain. The CDR3 DNA reads TGTGCCAGCAGTACCAGGGGGCTTGGCAATCAGCCCCAGCATTTT. It specifies CASSTRGLGNQPQHF.